This passage covers 17 T cell receptor beta chains from one sample sequenced in a study of T cells in tuberculosis. The method was immunoSEQ multiplex PCR; TCRdb's version includes in-frame clones alone and lacks a portion of them. The sample lists tens of thousands of clones, roughly 96% occurring once. The sample consisted of PBMCs. Receptors originate from a donor aged 5 to 30 with latent tuberculosis or without tuberculosis infection.

The chain joins TRBV15 to TRBJ2-5; the D gene is possibly TRBD2 (5 bases). V was pared by 3 bases and J by 5 bases, with 10 bases between. The CDR3 spans 13 residues. CDR1 is LNHNV, CDR2 YYDKDF, per germline (reference sequence). CDR3 loop: CATSRAPGETQYF. CDR3 nucleotides: TGTGCCACCAGCAGGGCCCCGGGGGAGACCCAGTACTTC. The entire variable domain, with the rest obtained from reference TRBV15 and TRBJ2-5, is as follows: DAMVIQNPRYQVTQFGKPVTLSCSQTLNHNVMYWYQQKSSQAPKLLFHYYDKDFNNEADTPDNFQSRRPNTSFCFLDIRSPGLGDTAMYLCATSRAPGETQYFGPGTRLLVL.

This rearrangement joins TRBV9 to TRBJ1-1; D gene ambiguous. Germline V gene sequence: CDR1 SGDLS, CDR2 YYNGEE. The CDR3 totals 14 residues. The V gene lost 4 bases and the J gene lost 1 base, with 11 bases spanning the gap. For the CDR3, the DNA is TGTGCCAGCAGCCCCGGACTTACGAACACTGAAGCTTTCTTT. Its translation: CASSPGLTNTEAFF.

The chain couples TRBV30 to TRBJ1-1, with D tentatively TRBD1 (5 bases). Trimming shortened V by 0 bases and J by 7 bases, and 9 bases separated the two germline ends. Germline CDR1 reads GTSNPN; CDR2 reads SVGIG (reference sequence). This CDR3 comprises 12 residues. The CDR3 is CAWSVGGIEAFF. The CDR3 coding sequence is TGTGCCTGGAGTGTTGGGGGGATTGAAGCTTTCTTT.

Points on this clone: Sequence at one end of the junction differs from germline and may be a read error. The chain joins TRBV15 to TRBJ1-5; D is possibly TRBD1 (6 bases). CDR3 size: 15 residues. Per germline, CDR1 LNHNV and CDR2 YYDKDF (reference sequence). CDR3 loop: CATSVGQISDQPQHF. CDR3 DNA sequence: TGTGCCACCAGCGTAGGACAGATTAGCGATCAGCCCCAGCATTTT. Full variable domain (rest looked up from reference TRBV15 and TRBJ1-5): DAMVIQNPRYQVTQFGKPVTLSCSQTLNHNVMYWYQQKSSQAPKLLFHYYDKDFNNEADTPDNFQSRRPNTSFCFLDIRSPGLGDTAMYLCATSVGQISDQPQHFGDGTRLSIL.

This chain joins TRBV7-3 and TRBJ1-1; 8 bases map to TRBD1. The CDR3 has 13 amino acids. V gave up 4 bases and J gave up 4 bases; unmatched junction bases: 2. Germline values: CDR1 SGHTA, CDR2 FQGTGA. This CDR3 reads CASSYGQGTEAFF. In nucleotides, the CDR3 is TGTGCCAGCAGCTACGGACAGGGCACTGAAGCTTTCTTT. Looking up the rest from reference TRBV7-3 and TRBJ1-1 gives the full variable domain: GAGVSQTPSNKVTEKGKYVELRCDPISGHTALYWYRQSLGQGPEFLIYFQGTGAADDSGLPNDRFFAVRPEGSVSTLKIQRTERGDSAVYLCASSYGQGTEAFFGQGTRLTVV.

The chain is built from TRBV18 and TRBJ1-5; D remains unclear. Germline CDR1 is KGHSH and CDR2 is LQKENI. This CDR3 comprises 18 residues. Between the trimmed V and J ends, which lost 3 bases and 0 bases, there was a span of 18 bases. The CDR3 reads CASSPFREQSYSNQPQHF. CDR3 nucleotide sequence: TGTGCCAGCTCACCGTTCCGAGAACAGTCTTATAGCAATCAGCCCCAGCATTTT. The full variable domain, rest sourced from reference TRBV18 and TRBJ1-5, is NAGVMQNPRHLVRRRGQEARLRCSPMKGHSHVYWYRQLPEEGLKFMVYLQKENIIDESGMPKERFSAEFPKEGPSILRIQQVVRGDSAAYFCASSPFREQSYSNQPQHFGDGTRLSIL.

This sequence joins TRBV30 and TRBJ1-2; 7 nucleotides match TRBD1. CDR1 is GTSNPN, CDR2 SVGIG, per germline (reference sequence). CDR3 length: 14 residues. V shed 6 bases, J shed 2 bases, and the junction held 9 bases outside the gene matches. The CDR3 nucleotides read TGTGCCTGCCTACAGGGGCTGTACAACTATGGCTACACCTTC. It encodes CACLQGLYNYGYTF.

The chain couples TRBV10-2 to TRBJ2-1; 12 nucleotides align to TRBD2. Germline-derived CDR1 and CDR2 are WSHSY and SAAADI. The CDR3 totals 16 residues. Trimming cost V 8 bases and J 7 bases; bases outside gene matches: 12. In DNA form, the CDR3 reads TGCGCCAGCCGATCCCAGCTAGCGGGGGGGGGAAATGAGCAGTTCTTC. Its protein product is CASRSQLAGGGNEQFF.

The chain uses TRBV18 and TRBJ2-7; TRBD1 is a possible D gene (6 bases). Germline V gene lookup returns CDR1 KGHSH and CDR2 LQKENI. V was trimmed by 3 bases and J by 6 bases, leaving 15 bases between them. The CDR3 runs to 14 residues. CDR3 protein: CASSPRTGGGEQYF. DNA of the CDR3: TGTGCCAGCTCACCTAGGACTGGGGGCGGCGAGCAGTACTTC.

This sequence joins TRBV7-9 and TRBJ2-4, with D perhaps matching TRBD2 (5 bases). V was cut by 5 bases and J by 1 base, with 18 bases left in between. CDR3 length: 17 amino acids. Germline CDR1 is SEHNR and CDR2 is FQNEAQ (reference sequence). The CDR3 nucleotides read TGTGCCAGCAGCCGAGAAGAGGGAAAGATGGCCAAAAACATTCAGTACTTC. It yields the protein CASSREEGKMAKNIQYF.

The J gene is TRBJ1-1, the V gene TRBV25-1, with D perhaps TRBD1 (6 bases). Germline CDR1 and CDR2: MGHDK and SYGVNS. Trimming cost V 8 bases and J 1 base, with 8 bases left between them. The CDR3 has 12 amino acids. CDR3 region: CASQTGNTEAFF. CDR3 nucleotides: TGTGCCAGCCAGACAGGGAACACTGAAGCTTTCTTT.

The genes are TRBV6-5 and TRBJ1-2; D gene unclear. This CDR3 contains 15 residues. In germline, CDR1 is MNHEY, CDR2 SVGAGI. Trimming cost V 0 bases and J 6 bases, with 14 bases left between them. CDR3: CASSYSTRGGNGYTF. CDR3 coding DNA: TGTGCCAGCAGTTACTCAACACGGGGAGGAAATGGCTACACCTTC.

This chain connects TRBV5-5 to TRBJ1-3, with TRBD1 as a possible D gene (5 bases). Germline CDR1 and CDR2: SGHKS and YYEKEE (reference sequence). CDR3 length: 16 amino acids. Trimming stripped 4 bases from V and 1 base from J, with 15 bases between. The CDR3 region has the DNA TGTGCCAGCAGCCCTCCAGGGACTGGGTCTGGAAACACCATATATTTT. It is translated as CASSPPGTGSGNTIYF. Variable domain in full (rest from reference TRBV5-5 and TRBJ1-3): DAGVTQSPTHLIKTRGQQVTLRCSPISGHKSVSWYQQVLGQGPQFIFQYYEKEERGRGNFPDRFSARQFPNYSSELNVNALLLGDSALYLCASSPPGTGSGNTIYFGEGSWLTVV.

This chain uses TRBV9 with TRBJ2-7; D gene ambiguous. Germline V gives CDR1 SGDLS, CDR2 YYNGEE. The CDR3 spans 16 residues. Trimming stripped 0 bases from V and 3 bases from J, with 16 bases between. In nucleotides, the CDR3 is TGTGCCAGCAGCGTAGCTCTCGGCCACGACATCTACGAGCAGTACTTC. It translates to CASSVALGHDIYEQYF.

V and J are TRBV7-3 and TRBJ2-3; 9 bases align to TRBD2. CDR1 is SGHTA and CDR2 is FQGTGA in the germline V gene. The CDR3 is 16 amino acids. Trimming at V came to 4 bases and at J to 5 bases, leaving 10 bases not matched to a gene. CDR3 nucleotide sequence: TGTGCCAGCAGCTCGGTTAGCGGGGGCCCGGGAGATACGCAGTATTTT. It translates to CASSSVSGGPGDTQYF.

The J gene is TRBJ2-1, the V gene TRBV10-3; TRBD2 matches 7 bases. With 5 bases clipped from V and 3 bases from J, the junction kept 10 bases outside the gene matches. The germline CDR1 and CDR2 sequences are ENHRY and SYGVKD. This CDR3 region has 16 residues. CDR3 nucleotides: TGTGCCATCAGTCCACGTCTGCAGCGGGACTACAATGAGCAGTTCTTC. It is translated as CAISPRLQRDYNEQFF.

This clone has a single count. The V and J genes are TRBV19 and TRBJ1-1, with 8 bases matching TRBD1. Trimming cost V 4 bases and J 1 base; bases outside gene matches: 8. Per germline, CDR1 LNHDA and CDR2 SQIVND (reference sequence). This CDR3 comprises 16 residues. The CDR3 DNA is TGTGCCAGTAGTACCAGGGGGCCAATCTGGAACACTGAAGCTTTCTTT. This codes for CASSTRGPIWNTEAFF.